Sequencing of this T cell receptor beta chain was carried out in a study of Ad26.COV2.S vaccination and SARS-CoV-2 variants. Some clones are missing from TCRdb's copy, which holds only in-frame ones; the method was immunoSEQ multiplex PCR. The table has hundreds of thousands of clones, 75% to 90% seen once; the top ten hold approximately 12%. Treatment indicated: roughly 18 received Ad26.COV2.S at low or high dose, single or two shots; 5 received placebo; per-sample allocation not given. Samples were taken on day 63 after the first vaccine or placebo injection. V shed 5 bases and J shed 9 bases, with 14 bases lying between them. CDR1 and CDR2 from the germline V gene are MNHEY and SMNVEV (reference sequence). This CDR3 is 13 amino acids long.

The J gene is TRBJ1-5, the V gene TRBV27; no firm D call. This TCR was sampled from a person between 18 and 65 years old who received the Ad26.COV2.S COVID-19 vaccine or a placebo. The specimen comprised peripheral blood, sampled in a trial of Ad26.COV2.S vaccine versus placebo. The CDR3: CASSPSDNRPQHF. The CDR3 DNA is TGTGCCAGCAGTCCCTCAGACAACCGGCCCCAGCATTTT.